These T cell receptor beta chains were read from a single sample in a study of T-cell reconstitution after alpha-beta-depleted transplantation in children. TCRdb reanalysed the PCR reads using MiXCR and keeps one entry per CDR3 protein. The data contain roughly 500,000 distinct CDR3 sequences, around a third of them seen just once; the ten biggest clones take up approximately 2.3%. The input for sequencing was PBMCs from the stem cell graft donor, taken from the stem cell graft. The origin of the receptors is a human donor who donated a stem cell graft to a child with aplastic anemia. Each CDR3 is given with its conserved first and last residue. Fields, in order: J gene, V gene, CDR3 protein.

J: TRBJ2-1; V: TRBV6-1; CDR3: CASSHPGLRQREVNEQFF
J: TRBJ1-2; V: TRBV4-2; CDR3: CASSYPFPRANYGYTF
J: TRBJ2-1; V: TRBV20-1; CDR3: CSARDNYEQFF
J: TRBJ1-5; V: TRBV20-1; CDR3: CSARTGDNQPQHF
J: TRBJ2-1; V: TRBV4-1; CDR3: CASSQDPGLGDNEQFF
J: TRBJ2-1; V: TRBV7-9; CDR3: CASRKAGDLDEQFF
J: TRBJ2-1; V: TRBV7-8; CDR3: CASSPYGQRNEQFF
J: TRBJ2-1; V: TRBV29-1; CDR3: CSVSPGLAAEGQFF
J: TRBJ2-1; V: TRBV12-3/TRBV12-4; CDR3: CASRGFPGPTRNEQFF
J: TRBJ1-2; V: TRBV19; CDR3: CASRKGLGYGYTF
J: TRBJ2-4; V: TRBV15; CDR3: CATSSLAKNIQYF
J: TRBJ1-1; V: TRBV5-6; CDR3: CASSQRVITEAFF
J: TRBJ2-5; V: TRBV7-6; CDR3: CASSLARGSETQYF
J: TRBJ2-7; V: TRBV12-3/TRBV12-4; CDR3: CASSSPGTSGLYEQYF